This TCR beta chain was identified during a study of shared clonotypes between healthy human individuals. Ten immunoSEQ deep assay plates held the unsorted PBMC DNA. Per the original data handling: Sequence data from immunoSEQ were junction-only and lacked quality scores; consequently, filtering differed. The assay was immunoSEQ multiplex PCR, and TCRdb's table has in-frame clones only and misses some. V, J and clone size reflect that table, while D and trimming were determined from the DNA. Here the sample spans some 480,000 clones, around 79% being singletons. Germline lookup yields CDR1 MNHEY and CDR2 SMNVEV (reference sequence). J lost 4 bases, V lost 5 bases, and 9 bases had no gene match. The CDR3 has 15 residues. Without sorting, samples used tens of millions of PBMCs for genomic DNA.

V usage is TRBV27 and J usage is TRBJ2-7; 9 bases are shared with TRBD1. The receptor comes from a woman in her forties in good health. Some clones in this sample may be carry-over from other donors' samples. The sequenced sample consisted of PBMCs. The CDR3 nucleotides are TGTGCCAGCAGTCCTACAGGGGGCGCTGGGTACGAGCAGTACTTC. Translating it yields CASSPTGGAGYEQYF.